These 6 T cell receptor beta chains were all obtained from the same sample, sequenced in a study of T cell responses to AZD1222 COVID-19 vaccine. The method was immunoSEQ multiplex PCR; TCRdb's version includes in-frame clones alone and lacks a portion of them. Of approximately 85,000 clones listed, about 86% are singletons. Sequenced here: peripheral blood, sampled on day 0 of AZD1222 vaccination. The receptors shown here come from an adult in good health.

The genes are TRBV5-1 and TRBJ1-1; D is uncertain. V lost 4 bases to trimming and J lost 2 bases, with 15 bases between them. Germline CDR1 is SGHRS and CDR2 is YFSETQ. The CDR3 loop spans 15 amino acids. CDR3 amino acids: CASSPYLQPNTEAFF. The CDR3 region has the DNA TGCGCCAGCAGCCCGTACCTACAGCCAAACACTGAAGCTTTCTTT.

The chain combines TRBV4-3 with TRBJ1-3; a weak D match, TRBD1 (6 bases). The CDR3 runs 18 residues. Germline CDR1 LGHNA, CDR2 YSLEER. V gave up 0 bases and J gave up 3 bases, with 18 bases separating them. CDR3 coding DNA: TGCGCCAGCAGCCAAGATGAACAGGGAAGAGTTCATGGAAACACCATATATTTT. The encoded protein is CASSQDEQGRVHGNTIYF.

The chain has TRBV19 and TRBJ1-1; TRBD1 aligns across 7 bases. The CDR3 extends over 17 amino acids. Trimming cost V 1 base and J 0 bases; bases outside gene matches: 8. CDR1 and CDR2 from the germline V gene are LNHDA and SQIVND (reference sequence). CDR3 coding DNA: TGTGCCAGTAGTATAGGAGGGGGCCCCCCCCTGAACACTGAAGCTTTCTTT. Translating gives CASSIGGGPPLNTEAFF.

The genes are TRBV3-1 (or the pseudogene TRBV3-2) and TRBJ2-1, with 12 bases aligning to TRBD2. Germline V lookup: CDR1 LGHDT, CDR2 YNNKEL (reference sequence). This CDR3 contains 15 residues. After removal of 4 bases from V and 4 bases from J, the junction contained 2 bases not matched to a gene. CDR3 nucleotides: TGTGCCAGCAGCCTAGGGACTAGCGGGTACAATGAGCAGTTCTTC. It translates to CASSLGTSGYNEQFF.

This sequence joins TRBV21-1 and TRBJ2-7; the D segment call TRBD2 is taken from the table without a DNA check. TRBV21-1 corresponds to a pseudogene. The CDR3 covers 16 residues. The CDR3 region has the DNA TGTGCCAGCAGCCCGAGACTAGCGGGGACCTCCTACGAGCAGTACTTC. This encodes CASSPRLAGTSYEQYF.

DNA of the CDR3: TGTGCCAGCAGTTTTGCCAGGGAGGTGCCTCAGCCCCAGCATTTT. Amino acids: CASSFAREVPQPQHF. The V call is TRBV27, the J call TRBJ1-5; tentatively, D is TRBD1 (5 bases). The germline CDR1 and CDR2 sequences are MNHEY and SMNVEV (reference sequence). The CDR3 loop spans 15 amino acids. Trimming pared 3 bases from V and 6 bases from J, leaving 15 bases between.